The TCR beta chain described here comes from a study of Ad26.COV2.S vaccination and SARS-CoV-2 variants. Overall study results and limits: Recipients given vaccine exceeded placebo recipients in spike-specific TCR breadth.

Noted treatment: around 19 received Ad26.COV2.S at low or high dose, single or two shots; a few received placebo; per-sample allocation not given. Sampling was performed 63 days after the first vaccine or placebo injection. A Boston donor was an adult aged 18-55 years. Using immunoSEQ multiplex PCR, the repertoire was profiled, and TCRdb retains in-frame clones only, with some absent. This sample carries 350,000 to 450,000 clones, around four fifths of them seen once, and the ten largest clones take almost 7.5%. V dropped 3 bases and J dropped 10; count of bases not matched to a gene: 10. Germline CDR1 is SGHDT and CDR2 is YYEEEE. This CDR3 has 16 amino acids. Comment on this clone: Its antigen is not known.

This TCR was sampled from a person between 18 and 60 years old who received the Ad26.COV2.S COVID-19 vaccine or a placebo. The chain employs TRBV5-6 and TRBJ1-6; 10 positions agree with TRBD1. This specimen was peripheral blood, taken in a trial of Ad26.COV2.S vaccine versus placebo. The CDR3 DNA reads TGTGCCAGCAGCTCCCGGGACAGGGGTTCGCGATCACCCCTCCACTTT. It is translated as CASSSRDRGSRSPLHF.